The 13 T cell receptor beta chains presented below share a single source sample, sequenced in a study of blood T cell repertoires in COVID-19. Generated by immunoSEQ multiplex PCR, the TCRdb table keeps only in-frame clones and is missing some. The sample includes approximately 250,000 clones, about 87% of them seen just once. The specimen sequenced was PBMCs or T cells enriched from blood (not recorded which). These receptors all stem from a woman aged 40 to 50 with acute COVID-19.

This clone showed up just a few times. This sequence joins TRBV2 and TRBJ1-2, with a tentative D call TRBD1 (6 bases). V was shortened by 2 bases and J by 6 bases, with 10 bases between the two germline ends. There are 13 residues in the CDR3. Germline V gene data show CDR1 as SNHLY and CDR2 as FYNNEI. The CDR3 sequence: CASSETGWDGYTF. CDR3 bases: TGTGCCAGCAGTGAAACAGGGTGGGATGGCTACACCTTC.

The chain combines TRBV10-3 with TRBJ2-1, with D tentatively TRBD2 (5 bases). CDR3 length equals 14 residues. V was clipped by 6 bases and J by 7 bases, with 16 bases between them. Germline V gene data show CDR1 as ENHRY and CDR2 as SYGVKD. The CDR3 sequence: CAISLPGGTNEQFF. DNA of the CDR3: TGTGCCATCAGCTTACCCGGAGGCACAAATGAGCAGTTCTTC.

This rearrangement joins TRBV6-5 to TRBJ1-2; D is possibly TRBD1 (6 bases). The V gene lost 6 bases and the J gene lost 3 bases, with 14 bases spanning the gap. Germline V gives CDR1 MNHEY, CDR2 SVGAGI. The CDR3 totals 14 residues. CDR3 sequence (DNA): TGTGCCAGCAGGCGGACAGAGAATTACTATGGCTACACCTTC. It specifies CASRRTENYYGYTF.

The chain combines TRBV14 with TRBJ1-1, with TRBD1 matching over 8 bases. The CDR3 runs 15 residues. Looked up from germline, CDR1 is SGHDN and CDR2 is FVKESK. V shed 3 bases and J 5 bases; nucleotides not matched to a gene: 8. The CDR3 DNA follows: TGTGCCAGCAGCCACTCAAACAGGGGGGGGACTGAAGCTTTCTTT. Translation gives CASSHSNRGGTEAFF.

This rearrangement joins TRBV3-1 (or the pseudogene TRBV3-2) to TRBJ2-5; 11 bases align to TRBD2. Trimming took 5 bases from V and 4 from J; bases not matched to a gene: 12. The CDR3 extends over 17 amino acids. The germline CDR1 and CDR2 sequences are LGHDT and YNNKEL (reference sequence). CDR3 DNA: TGTGCCAGCAGCTCTGGGGTAGCGGGAGGGGTCTTAGAGACCCAGTACTTC. Its protein is CASSSGVAGGVLETQYF.

A single count supports this clone. The gene calls are TRBV7-8 and TRBJ1-4; possible D gene TRBD1, 6 bases. V shed 2 bases and J shed 1 base, with 14 bases lying between them. The CDR3 covers 17 residues. Germline V gene lookup returns CDR1 SGHVS and CDR2 FQNEAQ. The CDR3 DNA reads TGTGCCAGCAGCTTATTCAGGGGCGGGGGAACTAATGAAAAACTGTTTTTT. Its protein is CASSLFRGGGTNEKLFF.

CDR3 sequence (DNA): TGTGCCAGCAGCCAAGACAACAGGGCCTCCGGCTATGGCTACACCTTC. Its protein product is CASSQDNRASGYGYTF. The genes are TRBV3-1 (or the pseudogene TRBV3-2) and TRBJ1-2; D may be TRBD1 (6 bases). The length of the CDR3 is 16 residues. CDR1 is LGHDT and CDR2 is YNNKEL in the germline V gene (reference sequence). Trimming took 0 bases from V and 4 from J, leaving 15 bases between them.

V gene TRBV14 combines with J gene TRBJ1-3, with D possibly TRBD1 on 6 matching bases. Trimming cost V 4 bases and J 3 bases, with 13 bases left between them. The CDR3 has 15 amino acids. Looked up from germline, CDR1 is SGHDN and CDR2 is FVKESK. CDR3 in amino acids: CASSLRQDLGNTIYF. The CDR3, as DNA: TGTGCCAGCAGCCTTAGACAGGATCTTGGAAACACCATATATTTT.

The chain is built from TRBV19 and TRBJ2-5; 8 positions agree with TRBD1. The germline gives CDR1 LNHDA, CDR2 SQIVND (reference sequence). After removal of 6 bases from V and 1 base from J, the junction contained 7 bases not matched to a gene. This CDR3 is 15 amino acids long. Written as DNA, the CDR3 is TGTGCCAGTAGGAGGACAGGGACCCCCCAAGAGACCCAGTACTTC. Translated, it gives CASRRTGTPQETQYF.

This clone was seen just once. The rearrangement links TRBV28 to TRBJ2-2; 10 nucleotides agree with TRBD2. J was trimmed by 5 bases and V by 10 bases; bases with no gene match: 4. Germline V gene data show CDR1 as MDHEN and CDR2 as SYDVKM. CDR3 length equals 13 residues. The DNA for the CDR3 is TGTGCCACCCTAGCGGGAGTGACCGGGGAGCTGTTTTTT. This codes for CATLAGVTGELFF.

The rearrangement uses TRBV6-5 and TRBJ2-2; no definite D call. The germline V gene has CDR1 MNHEY and CDR2 SVGAGI. The CDR3 length is 14 residues. The V and J ends lost 5 bases and 3 bases respectively, with 10 bases between them. The CDR3 region is CASSPPLHTGELFF. The CDR3 region has the DNA TGTGCCAGCAGTCCCCCGCTACACACCGGGGAGCTGTTTTTT.

The chain is built from TRBV27 and TRBJ1-5; maybe TRBD1 (5 bases). Trimming removed 5 bases at V and 3 bases at J, with 14 bases between. Germline lookup yields CDR1 MNHEY and CDR2 SMNVEV (reference sequence). The length of the CDR3 is 15 residues. This CDR3 is CASSPDRKYNQPQHF. CDR3 nucleotides: TGTGCCAGCAGTCCCGACAGAAAGTACAATCAGCCCCAGCATTTT.

The V and J genes are TRBV7-9 and TRBJ2-7; D perhaps matches TRBD2 (7 bases). V was clipped by 5 bases and J by 7 bases, with 27 bases between them. This CDR3 contains 17 residues. The germline CDR1 and CDR2 sequences are SEHNR and FQNEAQ (reference sequence). The CDR3 protein is CASSLMVLAEGGGEQYF. The CDR3 bases are TGTGCCAGCAGCCTGATGGTGCTAGCGGAAGGGGGTGGGGAGCAGTACTTC. Full variable domain (missing parts from reference TRBV7-9 and TRBJ2-7): DTGVSQNPRHKITKRGQNVTFRCDPISEHNRLYWYRQTLGQGPEFLTYFQNEAQLEKSRLLSDRFSAERPKGSFSTLEIQRTEQGDSAMYLCASSLMVLAEGGGEQYFGPGTRLTVT.